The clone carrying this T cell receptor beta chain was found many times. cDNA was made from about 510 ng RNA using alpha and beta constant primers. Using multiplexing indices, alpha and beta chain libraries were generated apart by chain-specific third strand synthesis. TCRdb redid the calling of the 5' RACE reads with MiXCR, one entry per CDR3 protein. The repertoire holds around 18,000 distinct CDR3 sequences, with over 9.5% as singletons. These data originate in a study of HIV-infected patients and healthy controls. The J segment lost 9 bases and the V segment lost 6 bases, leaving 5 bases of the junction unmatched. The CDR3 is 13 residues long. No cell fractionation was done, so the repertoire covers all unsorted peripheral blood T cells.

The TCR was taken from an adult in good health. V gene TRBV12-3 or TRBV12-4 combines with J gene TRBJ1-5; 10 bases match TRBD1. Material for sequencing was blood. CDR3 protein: CASSPTGGMPQHF. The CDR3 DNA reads TGTGCCAGCAGCCCGACAGGGGGCATGCCCCAGCATTTT.